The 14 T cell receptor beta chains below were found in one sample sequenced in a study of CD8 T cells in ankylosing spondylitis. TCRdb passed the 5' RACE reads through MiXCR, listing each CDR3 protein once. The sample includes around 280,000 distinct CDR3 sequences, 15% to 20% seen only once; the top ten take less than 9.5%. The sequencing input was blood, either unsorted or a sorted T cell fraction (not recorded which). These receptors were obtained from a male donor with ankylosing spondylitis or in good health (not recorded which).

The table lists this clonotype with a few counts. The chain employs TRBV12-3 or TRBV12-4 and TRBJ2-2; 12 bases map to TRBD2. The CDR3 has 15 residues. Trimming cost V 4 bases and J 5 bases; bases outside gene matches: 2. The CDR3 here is CASSSSGRGTGELFF. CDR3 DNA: TGTGCCAGCAGTTCTAGCGGGAGGGGGACCGGGGAGCTGTTTTTT.

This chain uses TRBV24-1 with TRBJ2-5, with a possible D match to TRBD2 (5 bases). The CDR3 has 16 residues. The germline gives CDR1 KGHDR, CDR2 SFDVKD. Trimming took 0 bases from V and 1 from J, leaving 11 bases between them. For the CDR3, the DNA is TGTGCCACCAGTGATTTGCTCGGGGAATGCCAAGAGACCCAGTACTTC. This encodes CATSDLLGECQETQYF.

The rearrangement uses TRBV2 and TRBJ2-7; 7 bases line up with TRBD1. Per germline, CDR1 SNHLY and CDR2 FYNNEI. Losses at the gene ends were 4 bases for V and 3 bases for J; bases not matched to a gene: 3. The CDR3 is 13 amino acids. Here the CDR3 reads CASSGDRNYEQYV. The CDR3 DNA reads TGTGCCAGCAGTGGGGACAGAAACTACGAGCAGTACGTC.

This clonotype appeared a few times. The CDR3 DNA sequence: TGCGCCAGCAGCTTTCAGGGTGGGTACGAGCAGTACGTC. Translating it yields CASSFQGGYEQYV. The chain couples TRBV5-1 to TRBJ2-7; D perhaps matches TRBD1 (5 bases). The V gene lost 2 bases and the J gene lost 4 bases, with 10 bases spanning the gap. The CDR3 has 13 amino acids. Germline CDR1 SGHRS, CDR2 YFSETQ.

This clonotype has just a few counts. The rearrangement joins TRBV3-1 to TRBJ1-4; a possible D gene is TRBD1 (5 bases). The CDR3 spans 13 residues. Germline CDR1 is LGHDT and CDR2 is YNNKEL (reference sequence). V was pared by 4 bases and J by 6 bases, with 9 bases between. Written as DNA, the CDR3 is TGTGCCAGCAGCCCCAGGGAGGATGAAAAACTGTTTTTT. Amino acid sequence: CASSPREDEKLFF.

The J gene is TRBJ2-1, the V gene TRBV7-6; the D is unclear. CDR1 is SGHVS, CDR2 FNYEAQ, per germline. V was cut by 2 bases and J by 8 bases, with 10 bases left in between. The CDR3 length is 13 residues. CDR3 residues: CASSLTGSDEQFF. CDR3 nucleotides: TGTGCCAGCAGCTTAACCGGGTCGGATGAGCAGTTCTTC.

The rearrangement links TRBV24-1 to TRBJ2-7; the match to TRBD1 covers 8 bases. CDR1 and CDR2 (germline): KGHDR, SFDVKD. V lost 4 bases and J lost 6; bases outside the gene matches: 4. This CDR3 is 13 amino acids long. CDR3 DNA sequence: TGTGCCACCAGTGACAGTACAGGGGGCGAGCAGTACGTC. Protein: CATSDSTGGEQYV.

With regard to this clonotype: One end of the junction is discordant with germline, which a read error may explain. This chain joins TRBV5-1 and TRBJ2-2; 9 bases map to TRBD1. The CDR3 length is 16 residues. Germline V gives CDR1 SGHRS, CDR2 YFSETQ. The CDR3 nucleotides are TGCGCCAGCAGCAGACGGACAGGGGCGAACACCGGGGAACTGTTTTTT. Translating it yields CASSRRTGANTGELFF.

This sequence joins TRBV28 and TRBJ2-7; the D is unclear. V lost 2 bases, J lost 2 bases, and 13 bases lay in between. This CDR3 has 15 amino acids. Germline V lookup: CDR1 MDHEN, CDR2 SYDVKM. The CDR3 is CASSLRVGITYEQYV. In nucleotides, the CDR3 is TGTGCCAGCAGTTTAAGGGTAGGAATCACCTACGAGCAGTACGTC.

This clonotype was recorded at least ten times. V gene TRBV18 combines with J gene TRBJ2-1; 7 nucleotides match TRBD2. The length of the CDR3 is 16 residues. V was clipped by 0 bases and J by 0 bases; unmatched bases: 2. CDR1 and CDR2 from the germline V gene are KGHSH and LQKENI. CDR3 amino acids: CASSPPGGSSYNEQFF. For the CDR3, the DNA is TGTGCCAGCTCACCACCGGGCGGGAGCTCCTACAATGAGCAGTTCTTC.

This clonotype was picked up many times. In DNA, the CDR3 is TGTGCCAGTAGTATGGGAGTTCTTCAGTACTTC. Protein: CASSMGVLQYF. The chain combines TRBV19 with TRBJ2-4; weak D call: TRBD2 (5 bases). From germline, CDR1 is LNHDA and CDR2 SQIVND (reference sequence). The germline V and J ends were trimmed by 3 bases and 11 bases, with 8 bases remaining between them. The CDR3 has 11 residues.

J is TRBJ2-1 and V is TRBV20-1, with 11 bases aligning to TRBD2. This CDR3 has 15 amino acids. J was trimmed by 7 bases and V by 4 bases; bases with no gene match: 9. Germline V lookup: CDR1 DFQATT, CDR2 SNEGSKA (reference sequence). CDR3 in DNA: TGCAGTGCTATCTTACTAGCGGGGGCCTCTAATGAGCAGTTCTTC. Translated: CSAILLAGASNEQFF.

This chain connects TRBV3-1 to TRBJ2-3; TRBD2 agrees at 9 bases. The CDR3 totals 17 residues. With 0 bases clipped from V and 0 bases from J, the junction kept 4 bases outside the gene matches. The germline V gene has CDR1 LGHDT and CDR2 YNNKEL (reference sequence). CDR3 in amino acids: CASSQDPTSGSTDTQYF. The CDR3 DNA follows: TGTGCCAGCAGCCAAGACCCAACTAGCGGGAGCACAGATACGCAGTATTTT.

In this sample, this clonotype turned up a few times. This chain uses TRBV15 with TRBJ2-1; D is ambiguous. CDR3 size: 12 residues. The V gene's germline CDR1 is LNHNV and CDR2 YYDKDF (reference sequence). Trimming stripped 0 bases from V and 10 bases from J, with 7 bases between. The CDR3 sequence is CATSRERVEQFF. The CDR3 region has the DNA TGTGCCACCAGCAGAGAACGAGTGGAGCAGTTCTTC. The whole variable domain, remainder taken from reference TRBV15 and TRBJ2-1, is DAMVIQNPRYQVTQFGKPVTLSCSQTLNHNVMYWYQQKSSQAPKLLFHYYDKDFNNEADTPDNFQSRRPNTSFCFLDIRSPGLGDTAMYLCATSRERVEQFFGPGTRLTVL.